Given below is one TCR beta chain in context. Its matching antigen is unknown. PCR employed 60 Vbeta and 13 Jbeta primers. How the authors handled the data: Later work found around 80 million unique TCR beta chains, with 9 million to 13 million shared. The assay was immunoSEQ multiplex PCR, and TCRdb's table has in-frame clones only and misses some. From that table come the V and J calls and clone size; the DNA was used to work out D and trimming. The sample includes about 130,000 clones, 85% to 90% seen only once; the top ten take about 5%. These data come from a study of cytomegalovirus exposure and HLA in healthy donors. The V end was cut by 0 bases, the J end by 1 base, with 12 bases between. There are 16 residues in the CDR3. CDR1 and CDR2 (germline): MGHRA, YSYEKL. Study-wide points: Accurate prediction of most subjects' HLA-A and HLA-B alleles from TCR beta sequences was reported.

This clonotype was obtained from a woman under 40 in good health and CMV-seronegative. V gene TRBV4-1 combines with J gene TRBJ2-5, with a tentative D call TRBD1 (5 bases). The sequenced sample consisted of PBMCs. For the CDR3, the DNA is TGCGCCAGCAGCCAAGATCCCAGGGATACCCAAGAGACCCAGTACTTC. This gives the protein CASSQDPRDTQETQYF.